This TCR beta chain derives from a study of blood T cell repertoires in COVID-19. Looking at the study overall: The United States, Italy and Spain were the sources of the acute and convalescent COVID-19 samples. T cells, B-cell-depleted T cells, or PBMCs supplied cDNA or gDNA.

In the authors' methods: Cell counts per sample came from amplifying reference gene primers. Profiling relied on immunoSEQ multiplex PCR, and the TCRdb table lists in-frame clones only, not all of them. The V and J calls and clone size were taken over from that table, and D and trimming were inferred from the DNA. The data show under 300,000 clones, 86% seen once. The J segment lost 1 base and the V segment lost 2 bases, leaving 3 bases of the junction unmatched. This CDR3 has 15 amino acids. Germline loops: CDR1 SGHRS, CDR2 YFSETQ. Sequencing was done on a sample of peripheral blood. The clonotype was recovered from an older man with acute or convalescent COVID-19. V and J are TRBV5-1 and TRBJ2-5; 9 bases are a match to TRBD2. The CDR3 region has the DNA TGCGCCAGCAGCTTAAGCGGGGGGCCCCAAGAGACCCAGTACTTC. Protein: CASSLSGGPQETQYF. The variable domain in full, completed from reference TRBV5-1 and TRBJ2-5, reads KAGVTQTPRYLIKTRGQQVTLSCSPISGHRSVSWYQQTPGQGLQFLFEYFSETQRNKGNFPGRFSGRQFSNSRSEMNVSTLELGDSALYLCASSLSGGPQETQYFGPGTRLLVL.